Listed below are T cell receptor beta chains from one sample, sequenced in a study of cytomegalovirus exposure and HLA in healthy donors. Using immunoSEQ multiplex PCR, the repertoire was profiled, and TCRdb retains in-frame clones only, with some absent. Here the sample spans almost 200,000 clones, around 75% being singletons. The sequenced sample consisted of PBMCs. The origin of the receptors is a male donor in good health and CMV-seropositive. Each CDR3 is given with its conserved first and last residue. Fields, in order: D gene, J gene, V gene, clone size, CDR3 protein, CDR3 DNA. The D gene is left open where the match is weak. Rows may omit the clone size; those that give it use once, few, many or a size class.

NA TRBJ1-1 TRBV7-8 NA CASSDDRTRLSGTEAFF TGTGCCAGCAGCGACGACAGGACACGACTCTCGGGGACTGAAGCTTTCTTT
NA TRBJ2-3 TRBV28 NA CASNSQLADTQYF TGTGCCAGCAATTCTCAACTGGCAGATACGCAGTATTTT
NA TRBJ1-4 TRBV4-1 NA CASSQRTNEKLFF TGCGCCAGCAGCCAGAGGACTAATGAAAAACTGTTTTTT
NA TRBJ2-2 TRBV9 once CASSVGNSPSTSNTGELFF TGTGCCAGCAGCGTAGGGAACAGTCCTTCCACGTCGAACACCGGGGAGCTGTTTTTT
NA TRBJ1-2 TRBV5-8 NA CASLKQINYGYTF TGTGCCAGCTTAAAACAGATTAACTATGGCTACACCTTC
NA TRBJ2-7 TRBV7-2 NA CASSLAGTGWKDEQYF TGTGCCAGCAGCTTAGCGGGTACAGGTTGGAAGGACGAGCAGTACTTC
NA TRBJ1-1 TRBV6-6 few CASSYSGGTGTEAFF TGTGCCAGCAGTTACTCGGGGGGGACGGGGACTGAAGCTTTCTTT
TRBD1 TRBJ1-2 TRBV4-3 few CASSHSPGQGGYGYTF TGCGCCAGCAGCCACTCACCGGGACAGGGCGGGTATGGCTACACCTTC
NA TRBJ1-3 TRBV7-3 NA CASSPGGDTIYF TGTGCCAGCAGTCCGGGGGGGGACACCATATATTTT
NA TRBJ2-3 TRBV7-3 NA CASSPRLVSADTQYF TGTGCCAGCAGCCCCCGACTAGTGTCTGCAGATACGCAGTATTTT
NA TRBJ1-1 TRBV5-5 NA CASSPRSNTEAFF TGTGCCAGCAGCCCCCGGTCTAACACTGAAGCTTTCTTT
NA TRBJ1-1 TRBV6-4 few CASSLDRNTEAFF TGTGCCAGCAGTCTGGACAGGAACACTGAAGCTTTCTTT
TRBD1 TRBJ2-4 TRBV5-4 NA CASSFGTAIQYF TGTGCCAGCAGCTTCGGGACAGCCATTCAGTACTTC
TRBD1 TRBJ1-5 TRBV2 few CASGRGQGAGAQHF TGTGCCAGCGGGAGGGGACAGGGGGCGGGGGCCCAGCATTTT
NA TRBJ1-2 TRBV5-8 NA CASSSYGYTF TGTGCCAGCAGCTCCTACGGCTACACCTTC
TRBD2 TRBJ2-7 TRBV7-2 NA CASSSRLAGSLYEQYF TGTGCCAGCAGCTCTAGACTAGCGGGCTCCCTTTACGAGCAGTACTTC
TRBD1 TRBJ1-1 TRBV7-2 NA CASSLRGQGAVMEAFF TGTGCCAGCAGCTTACGAGGACAGGGGGCGGTTATGGAGGCTTTCTTT